The 24 T cell receptor beta chains below all came from one sample that was sequenced in a study of CD8 T cells in Susac syndrome. RNA amounts of roughly 0.45 to 1 ug underwent reverse transcription with random hexamers. Each CDR3 protein is one row after TCRdb ran MiXCR on the immunoSEQ multiplex PCR reads. The sample has a few hundred thousand distinct CDR3 sequences, 85% seen once. Sequenced: CD8+ T cells from PBMCs. Receptors were obtained from a human donor with multiple sclerosis.

This sequence joins TRBV9 and TRBJ2-7; tentatively, D is TRBD1 (5 bases). From germline, CDR1 is SGDLS and CDR2 YYNGEE. Trimming removed 0 bases from V and 1 base from J, with 11 bases in between. The CDR3 sequence is 15 residues long. This CDR3 is CASSVGAGQSYEQYF. The CDR3 nucleotides are TGTGCCAGCAGCGTAGGAGCAGGGCAGTCCTACGAGCAGTACTTC.

This clonotype was recorded once. The J gene is TRBJ2-3, the V gene TRBV19, with a tentative D call TRBD2 (6 bases). V dropped 8 bases and J dropped 6 bases, with 24 bases sitting between them. The CDR3 contains 16 residues. CDR1 and CDR2 (germline): LNHDA, SQIVND (reference sequence). CDR3 coding DNA: TGTGCCAGTGGCCCCCCGGGAGAAGGTTTGGGTGATACGCAGTATTTT. Translating gives CASGPPGEGLGDTQYF.

The chain employs TRBV28 and TRBJ1-1, with D possibly TRBD1 on 5 matching bases. Looked up from germline, CDR1 is MDHEN and CDR2 is SYDVKM. The V end was cut by 3 bases, the J end by 6 bases, with 11 bases between. The CDR3 covers 13 residues. The CDR3 bases are TGTGCCAGCAGTTTCGACAGCGGATCTGAAGCTTTCTTT. Amino acid sequence: CASSFDSGSEAFF.

V is TRBV30 and J is TRBJ1-2; 12 bases fit TRBD1. This CDR3 has 15 residues. V lost 0 bases, J lost 6 bases, and 5 bases stayed unmatched. In germline, CDR1 is GTSNPN, CDR2 SVGIG (reference sequence). DNA of the CDR3: TGTGCCTGGAGTGTAGGGACAGGGGGCGAGGATGGCTACACCTTC. Encoded protein: CAWSVGTGGEDGYTF.

The gene calls are TRBV5-4 and TRBJ2-3; 14 bases are shared with TRBD2. Germline V gene lookup returns CDR1 SGHNT and CDR2 YYREEE (reference sequence). The length of the CDR3 is 16 residues. V lost 3 bases and J lost 4; bases outside the gene matches: 4. CDR3 sequence: CASSSGLAGVADTQYF. Here the CDR3 DNA reads TGTGCCAGCAGCTCGGGACTAGCGGGAGTGGCAGATACGCAGTATTTT. The full variable domain, with the rest looked up from reference TRBV5-4 and TRBJ2-3, is ETGVTQSPTHLIKTRGQQVTLRCSSQSGHNTVSWYQQALGQGPQFIFQYYREEENGRGNFPPRFSGLQFPNYSSELNVNALELDDSALYLCASSSGLAGVADTQYFGPGTRLTVL.

This sequence joins TRBV7-3 and TRBJ2-7; 7 nucleotides agree with TRBD1. Unmatched junction bases numbered 6, after V lost 4 bases and J lost 6 bases. The CDR3 has 13 residues. Per the germline V gene, CDR1 is SGHTA and CDR2 is FQGTGA. DNA for the CDR3: TGTGCCAGCAGCTCCCAAGGGGGCCTCGAGCAGTACTTC. This translates into CASSSQGGLEQYF.

The V and J genes are TRBV6-5 and TRBJ2-1; TRBD2 aligns across 9 bases. Germline CDR1 reads MNHEY; CDR2 reads SVGAGI. Unmatched junction bases numbered 5, after V lost 2 bases and J lost 9 bases. CDR3 length: 14 residues. The CDR3 protein is CASSYASGIIEQFF. The CDR3 nucleotides are TGTGCCAGCAGTTACGCTAGCGGGATAATTGAGCAGTTCTTC.

This chain joins TRBV15 and TRBJ1-1; TRBD1 might be the D (6 bases). The germline V and J ends were trimmed by 6 bases and 0 bases, with 11 bases remaining between them. From germline, CDR1 is LNHNV and CDR2 YYDKDF (reference sequence). This CDR3 spans 14 amino acids. The CDR3 sequence is CATRQGTLNTEAFF. The CDR3 DNA follows: TGTGCCACCAGACAGGGTACCCTGAACACTGAAGCTTTCTTT.

The chain combines TRBV6-5 with TRBJ2-1; D may be TRBD1 (5 bases). Trimming cost V 4 bases and J 2 bases, with 12 bases left between them. CDR1 is MNHEY, CDR2 SVGAGI, per germline. The CDR3 contains 15 residues. CDR3 DNA sequence: TGTGCCAGCAGTTTTGAAATAGGGGCCTACAATGAGCAGTTCTTC. Encoded protein: CASSFEIGAYNEQFF.

V is TRBV19 and J is TRBJ2-1, with D possibly being TRBD1 (5 bases). CDR1 LNHDA and CDR2 SQIVND come from the germline V gene (reference sequence). The length of the CDR3 is 17 residues. V lost 7 bases, J lost 7 bases, and 26 bases lay in between. The CDR3 DNA is TGTGCCAGTACTGAGACAGATACCCCCCGGGCCATAAATGAGCAGTTCTTC. Encoded protein: CASTETDTPRAINEQFF.

This chain uses TRBV3-1 with TRBJ1-5; 8 bases align to TRBD1. This CDR3 region has 15 residues. The junction had 10 bases not matched to a gene; V was cut back by 4 bases and J by 8 bases. The germline gives CDR1 LGHDT, CDR2 YNNKEL (reference sequence). This CDR3 is CASSPGQGGLKPQHF. CDR3 DNA: TGTGCCAGCAGCCCTGGACAGGGCGGCCTAAAGCCCCAGCATTTT.

The gene calls are TRBV29-1 and TRBJ2-1; D call uncertain. Germline V gene sequence: CDR1 SQVTM, CDR2 ANQGSEA. The CDR3 is 15 residues long. V lost 6 bases, J lost 3 bases, and 18 bases lay in between. CDR3: CSVYKYDGSYNEQFF. The CDR3 region has the DNA TGCAGCGTGTACAAGTACGATGGTAGCTACAATGAGCAGTTCTTC.

This chain links TRBV20-1 with TRBJ2-7; TRBD2 matches at 9 bases. The length of the CDR3 is 13 residues. Trimming removed 4 bases from V and 3 bases from J; junction bases left unmatched: 4. From germline, CDR1 is DFQATT and CDR2 SNEGSKA (reference sequence). In DNA form, the CDR3 reads TGCAGTGCTAAACTAGCGGGCAGCTACGAGCAGTACTTC. Protein product: CSAKLAGSYEQYF.

The rearrangement joins TRBV5-8 to TRBJ2-5; no clear D. CDR1 is SGHTS and CDR2 is YDEGEE in the germline V gene. V was shortened by 4 bases and J by 7 bases, with 8 bases between the two germline ends. This CDR3 has 11 amino acids. CDR3 sequence (DNA): TGTGCCAGCAGCCGTGCACGGACCCAGTACTTC. It is translated as CASSRARTQYF.

The V gene is TRBV30, the J gene TRBJ2-1, with 11 bases aligning to TRBD2. Germline CDR1 is GTSNPN and CDR2 is SVGIG (reference sequence). The V segment lost 3 bases and the J segment 6 bases; nucleotides outside the gene matches: 4. The CDR3 is 14 amino acids. In DNA form, the CDR3 reads TGTGCCTGGAGGGTACTAGCGGGAGCCAATGAGCAGTTCTTC. Protein product: CAWRVLAGANEQFF. The full variable domain, in which reference TRBV30 and TRBJ2-1 provide the parts outside the CDR3, is SQTIHQWPATLVQPVGSPLSLECTVEGTSNPNLYWYRQAAGRGLQLLFYSVGIGQISSEVPQNLSASRPQDRQFILSSKKLLLSDSGFYLCAWRVLAGANEQFFGPGTRLTVL.

The chain recombines TRBV11-2 with TRBJ1-1, with a weak D call TRBD1 (5 bases). The CDR3 runs 14 residues. Trimming pared 4 bases from V and 1 base from J, leaving 10 bases between. CDR1 and CDR2 from the germline V gene are SGHAT and FQNNGV. CDR3 residues: CASSSGLENTEAFF. The CDR3 nucleotides are TGTGCCAGCAGCTCAGGGCTGGAGAACACTGAAGCTTTCTTT. Looking up the rest from reference TRBV11-2 and TRBJ1-1 gives the full variable domain: EAGVAQSPRYKIIEKRQSVAFWCNPISGHATLYWYQQILGQGPKLLIQFQNNGVVDDSQLPKDRFSAERLKGVDSTLKIQPAKLEDSAVYLCASSSGLENTEAFFGQGTRLTVV.

The gene calls are TRBV6-5 and TRBJ1-1; a weak D match, TRBD1 (5 bases). The length of the CDR3 is 17 residues. With 0 bases removed from V and 0 bases from J, the gap between germline ends came to 14 bases. Germline V gene data show CDR1 as MNHEY and CDR2 as SVGAGI. In nucleotides, the CDR3 is TGTGCCAGCAGTTACTCTCCTGGGACGGTACTGAACACTGAAGCTTTCTTT. Translating it yields CASSYSPGTVLNTEAFF.

This chain joins TRBV9 and TRBJ2-2, with 8 bases lining up with TRBD2. The CDR3 length is 16 residues. In germline, CDR1 is SGDLS, CDR2 YYNGEE. With V trimmed by 5 bases and J by 3 bases, 9 bases remained unmatched. In nucleotides, the CDR3 is TGTGCCAGCAGGACAATAGCGGGATCGGACACCGGGGAGCTGTTTTTT. Translated, it gives CASRTIAGSDTGELFF.

This clonotype has only a few counts. One end of the junction varies from germline; a read error may be responsible. J is TRBJ2-7 and V is TRBV4-2; 7 bases are shared with TRBD2. The CDR3 consists of 17 residues. CDR1 and CDR2 from the germline V gene are LGHNA and YNFKEQ. Here the CDR3 DNA reads TGTGCCAGCAGCGAAGAGACGGGCGGGAGCAGCTCCTACGAGCAGTACTTC. It is translated as CASSEETGGSSSYEQYF.

The chain carries TRBV20-1 and TRBJ2-7; 8 bases are a match to TRBD1. From germline, CDR1 is DFQATT and CDR2 SNEGSKA (reference sequence). There are 14 residues in the CDR3. V lost 5 bases to trimming and J lost 3 bases; unmatched junction nucleotides: 9. The CDR3 loop is CSAPDRAGGYEQYF. The DNA for the CDR3 is TGCAGTGCTCCGGACAGGGCAGGCGGCTACGAGCAGTACTTC.

This sequence joins TRBV7-8 and TRBJ1-5; D not certain. V was cut by 4 bases and J by 5 bases, with 12 bases left in between. CDR3 size: 14 residues. CDR1 is SGHVS and CDR2 is FQNEAQ in the germline V gene. The CDR3 loop is CASSSHDPDQPQHF. The DNA for the CDR3 is TGTGCCAGCAGCTCCCACGACCCTGATCAGCCCCAGCATTTT.

J is TRBJ2-7 and V is TRBV6-2 or TRBV6-3; D uncertain. The CDR3 contains 11 residues. CDR1 MNHEY and CDR2 SVGEGT come from the germline V gene. V gave up 10 bases and J gave up 3 bases, with 10 bases separating them. The CDR3 DNA sequence: TGTGCCACCTCCCCTTACTACGAGCAGTACTTC. It codes for CATSPYYEQYF.

The rearrangement links TRBV25-1 to TRBJ2-1; D is perhaps TRBD2 (6 bases). Germline CDR1 MGHDK, CDR2 SYGVNS. Between the trimmed V and J ends, which lost 4 bases and 1 base, there was a span of 8 bases. CDR3 length: 14 residues. The CDR3 DNA follows: TGTGCCAGCAGTGGGCTAGCGTCCTACAATGAGCAGTTCTTC. It translates to CASSGLASYNEQFF.

The chain joins TRBV24-1 to TRBJ2-7; 13 nucleotides match TRBD2. This CDR3 comprises 17 residues. Germline V lookup: CDR1 KGHDR, CDR2 SFDVKD. V shed 3 bases, J shed 5 bases, and the junction held 9 bases outside the gene matches. CDR3 in DNA: TGTGCCACCAGTGATGGAGGACTAGCGGGAGAAGTTCACGAGCAGTACTTC. It codes for CATSDGGLAGEVHEQYF.